This T cell receptor (beta chain) is from a study of molecular identifiers for immune sequencing clone quantification. Trimming at V came to 1 base and at J to 3 bases, leaving 4 bases not matched to a gene. Germline V gene lookup returns CDR1 SGHVS and CDR2 FNYEAQ. The CDR3 extends over 15 amino acids. A single record per CDR3 protein comes from TCRdb applying MiXCR to the PCR reads. Of more than 300,000 distinct CDR3 sequences listed, around 21% are singletons. Sorted cells numbering about 19,000 to 1,100,000, with 10%, 30% or 50% RNA, yielded the naive CD8 libraries. Based on a CD8+CD4-CCR7+CD45RA+ profile, naive CD8 T cells were sorted.

The sequence derives from a human donor in good health. Some libraries in this study had Jurkat cell RNA spiked in. The sequencing input was naive CD8+ T cells from blood, with Jurkat cell RNA spiked in. As to subset: FACS-sorted CD8+CD4-CCR7+CD45RA+ naive T cells. The chain couples TRBV7-6 to TRBJ2-7; 9 bases match TRBD1. The CDR3, as DNA: TGTGCCAGCAGCTTAGGGACAGGGGTAATCTACGAGCAGTACTTC. It translates to CASSLGTGVIYEQYF.